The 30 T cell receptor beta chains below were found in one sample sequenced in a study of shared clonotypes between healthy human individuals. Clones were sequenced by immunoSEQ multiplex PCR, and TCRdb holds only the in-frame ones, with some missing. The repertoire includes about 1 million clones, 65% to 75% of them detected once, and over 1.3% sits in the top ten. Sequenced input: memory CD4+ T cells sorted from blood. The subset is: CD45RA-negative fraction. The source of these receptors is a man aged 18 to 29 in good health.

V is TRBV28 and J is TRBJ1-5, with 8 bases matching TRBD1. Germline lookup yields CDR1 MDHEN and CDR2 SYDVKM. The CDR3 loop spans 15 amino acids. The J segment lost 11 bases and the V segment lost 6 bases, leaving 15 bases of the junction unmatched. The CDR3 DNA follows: TGTGCCAGCAGGCTCCTAAACCAGGGGGCCGCGGCCCAGCATTTT. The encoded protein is CASRLLNQGAAAQHF.

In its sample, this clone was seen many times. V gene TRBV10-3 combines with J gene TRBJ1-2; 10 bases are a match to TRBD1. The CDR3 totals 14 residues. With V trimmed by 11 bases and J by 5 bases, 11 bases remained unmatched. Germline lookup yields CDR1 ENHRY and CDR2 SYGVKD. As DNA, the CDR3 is TGTGCCCTCGGCTGGGACAGGGGATCTTATGGCTACACCTTC. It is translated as CALGWDRGSYGYTF.

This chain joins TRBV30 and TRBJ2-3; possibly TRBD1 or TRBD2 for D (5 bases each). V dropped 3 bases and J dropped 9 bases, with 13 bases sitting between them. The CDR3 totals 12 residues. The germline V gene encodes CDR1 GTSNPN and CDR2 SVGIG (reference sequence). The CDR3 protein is CAWSEGSGTQYF. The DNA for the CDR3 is TGTGCCTGGAGCGAGGGGTCAGGCACGCAGTATTTT.

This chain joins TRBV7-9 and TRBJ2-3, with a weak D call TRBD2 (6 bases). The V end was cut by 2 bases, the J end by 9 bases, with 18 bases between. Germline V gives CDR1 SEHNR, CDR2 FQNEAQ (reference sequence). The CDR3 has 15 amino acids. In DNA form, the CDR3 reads TGTGCCAGCAGCTTACAGGGTCAGACGGGGGAGACGCAGTATTTT. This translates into CASSLQGQTGETQYF.

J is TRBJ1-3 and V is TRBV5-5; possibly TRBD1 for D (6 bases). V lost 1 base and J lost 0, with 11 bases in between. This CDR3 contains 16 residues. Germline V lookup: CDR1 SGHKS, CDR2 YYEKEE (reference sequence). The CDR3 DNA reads TGTGCCAGCAGCTTGCAGGGGACGCGCTCTGGAAACACCATATATTTT. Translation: CASSLQGTRSGNTIYF.

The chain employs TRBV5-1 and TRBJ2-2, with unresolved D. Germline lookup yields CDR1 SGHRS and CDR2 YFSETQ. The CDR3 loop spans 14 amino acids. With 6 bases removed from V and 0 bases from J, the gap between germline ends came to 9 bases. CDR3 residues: CASTVDTNTGELFF. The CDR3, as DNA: TGCGCCAGCACCGTCGACACGAACACCGGGGAGCTGTTTTTT.

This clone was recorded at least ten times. The DNA for the CDR3 is TGTGCCAGCAGCGTAGGTCTAGGGAAGGAGTCACCCCTCCACTTT. Translation gives CASSVGLGKESPLHF. The rearrangement links TRBV9 to TRBJ1-6; D gene unclear. Germline V CDR1 and CDR2: SGDLS, YYNGEE. Trimming left V 0 bases short and J 10 bases short, with 14 bases between. The CDR3 spans 15 residues.

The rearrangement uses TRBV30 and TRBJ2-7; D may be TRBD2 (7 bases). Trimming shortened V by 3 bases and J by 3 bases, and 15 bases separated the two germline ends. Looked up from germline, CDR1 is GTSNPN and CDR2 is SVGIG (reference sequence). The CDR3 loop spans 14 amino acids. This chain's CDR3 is CAWSLGGGIYEQYF. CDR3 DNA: TGTGCCTGGAGCCTAGGGGGGGGAATCTACGAGCAGTACTTC.

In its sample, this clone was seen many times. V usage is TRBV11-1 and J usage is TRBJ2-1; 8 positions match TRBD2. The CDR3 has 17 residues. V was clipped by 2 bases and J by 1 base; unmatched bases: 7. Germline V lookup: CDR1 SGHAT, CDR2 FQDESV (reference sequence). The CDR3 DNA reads TGTGCCAGCAGCTTAACAATCCGGGAGGGGTCCTACAATGAGCAGTTCTTC. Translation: CASSLTIREGSYNEQFF.

This CDR3 is CASSGGDEKLFF. The DNA of the CDR3 is TGTGCCAGCAGCGGGGGGGATGAAAAACTGTTTTTT. J is TRBJ1-4 and V is TRBV7-9; a weak D match, TRBD1 (5 bases). From germline, CDR1 is SEHNR and CDR2 FQNEAQ (reference sequence). The ends were cut back, 5 bases at V and 6 bases at J, with 7 bases in the middle. The CDR3 has 12 amino acids.

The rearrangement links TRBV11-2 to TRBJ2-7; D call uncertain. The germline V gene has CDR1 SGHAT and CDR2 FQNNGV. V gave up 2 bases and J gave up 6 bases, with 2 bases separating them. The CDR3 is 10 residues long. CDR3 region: CASSLTEQYF. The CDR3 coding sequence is TGTGCCAGCAGCTTAACCGAGCAGTACTTC.

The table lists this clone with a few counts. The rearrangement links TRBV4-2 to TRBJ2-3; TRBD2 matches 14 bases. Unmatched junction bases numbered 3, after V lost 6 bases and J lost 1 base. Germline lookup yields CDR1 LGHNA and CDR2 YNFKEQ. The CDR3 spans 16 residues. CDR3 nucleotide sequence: TGTGCCAGCAGTCCGACTAGCGGGGGGGGCACAGATACGCAGTATTTT. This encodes CASSPTSGGGTDTQYF.

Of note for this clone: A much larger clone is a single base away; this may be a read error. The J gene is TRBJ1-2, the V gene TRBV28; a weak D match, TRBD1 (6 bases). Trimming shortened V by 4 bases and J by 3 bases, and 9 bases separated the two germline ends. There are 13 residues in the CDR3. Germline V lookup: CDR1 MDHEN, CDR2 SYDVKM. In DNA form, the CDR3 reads TGTGCCAGCAGTTCCACAGGGTACTATGGCTACACCTTC. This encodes CASSSTGYYGYTF.

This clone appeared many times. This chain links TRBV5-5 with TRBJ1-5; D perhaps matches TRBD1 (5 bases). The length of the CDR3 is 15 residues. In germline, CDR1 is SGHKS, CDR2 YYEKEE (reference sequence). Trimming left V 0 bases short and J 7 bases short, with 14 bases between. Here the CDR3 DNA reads TGTGCCAGCAGCTTGGCTCCGGACTGGGGCCAGCCCCAGCATTTT. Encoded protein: CASSLAPDWGQPQHF.

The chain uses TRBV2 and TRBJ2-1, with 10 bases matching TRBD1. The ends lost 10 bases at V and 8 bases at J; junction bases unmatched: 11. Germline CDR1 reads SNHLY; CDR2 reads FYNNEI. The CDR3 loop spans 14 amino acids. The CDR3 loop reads CATNRDRGIHEQFF. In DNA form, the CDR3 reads TGTGCCACCAACCGGGACAGGGGTATCCATGAGCAGTTCTTC.

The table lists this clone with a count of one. Here the CDR3 reads CASSLNRFSNQPQHF. For the CDR3, the DNA is TGTGCCAGCAGCTTGAACCGATTTAGCAATCAGCCCCAGCATTTT. The chain uses TRBV5-6 and TRBJ1-5, with unresolved D. Per germline, CDR1 SGHDT and CDR2 YYEEEE. V gave up 1 base and J gave up 0 bases, with 8 bases separating them. The CDR3 loop spans 15 amino acids.

The CDR3 sequence is CASSSISYEQYF. The DNA of the CDR3 is TGTGCCAGCAGCTCCATCTCCTACGAGCAGTACTTC. The chain employs TRBV7-3 and TRBJ2-7; D not certain. In germline, CDR1 is SGHTA, CDR2 FQGTGA. Deletions cut 4 bases from V and 0 bases from J, with 4 bases between. The CDR3 covers 12 residues.

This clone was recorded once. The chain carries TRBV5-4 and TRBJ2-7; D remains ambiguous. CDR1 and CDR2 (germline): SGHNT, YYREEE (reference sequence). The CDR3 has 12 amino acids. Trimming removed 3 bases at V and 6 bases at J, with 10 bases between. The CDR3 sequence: CASSSDRREQYF. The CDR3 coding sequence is TGTGCCAGCAGCTCGGACCGGCGCGAGCAGTACTTC.

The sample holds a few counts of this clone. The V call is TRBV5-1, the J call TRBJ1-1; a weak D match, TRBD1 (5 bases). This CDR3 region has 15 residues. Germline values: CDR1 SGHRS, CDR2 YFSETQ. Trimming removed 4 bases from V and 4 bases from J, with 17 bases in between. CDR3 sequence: CASSLGTFTGTEAFF. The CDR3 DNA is TGCGCCAGCAGCCTGGGGACCTTCACGGGCACTGAAGCTTTCTTT.

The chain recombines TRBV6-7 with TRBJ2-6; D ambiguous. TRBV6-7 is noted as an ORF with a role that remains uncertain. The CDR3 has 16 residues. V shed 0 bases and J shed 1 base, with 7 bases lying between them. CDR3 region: CASSYSLHSGANVLTF. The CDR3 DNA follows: TGTGCCAGCAGTTACTCGCTCCATTCTGGGGCCAACGTCCTGACTTTC.

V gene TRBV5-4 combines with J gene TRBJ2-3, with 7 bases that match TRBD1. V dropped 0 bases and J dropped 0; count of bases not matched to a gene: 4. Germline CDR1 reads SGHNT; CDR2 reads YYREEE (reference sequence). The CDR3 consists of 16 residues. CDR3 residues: CASSLVDRLSTDTQYF. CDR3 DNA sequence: TGTGCCAGCAGCTTGGTGGACAGGCTTAGCACAGATACGCAGTATTTT.

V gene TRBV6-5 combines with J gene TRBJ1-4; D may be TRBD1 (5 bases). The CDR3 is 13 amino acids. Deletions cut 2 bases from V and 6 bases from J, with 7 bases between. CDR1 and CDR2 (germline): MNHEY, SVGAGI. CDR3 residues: CASSYGAYEKLFF. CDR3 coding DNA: TGTGCCAGCAGTTACGGGGCGTATGAAAAACTGTTTTTT.

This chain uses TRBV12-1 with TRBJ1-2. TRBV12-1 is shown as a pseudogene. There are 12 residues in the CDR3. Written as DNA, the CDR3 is TGTGCCGACGAGAACGGCAACTATGGCTACACCTTC. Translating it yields CADENGNYGYTF.

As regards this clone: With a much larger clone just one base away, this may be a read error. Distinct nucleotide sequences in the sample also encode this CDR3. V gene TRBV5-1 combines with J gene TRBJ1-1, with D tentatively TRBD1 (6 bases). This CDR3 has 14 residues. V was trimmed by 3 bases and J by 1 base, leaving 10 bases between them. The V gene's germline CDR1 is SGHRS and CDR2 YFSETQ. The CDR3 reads CASSSGQPNTEAFF. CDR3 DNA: TGCGCCAGCAGCTCCGGACAGCCGAACACTGAAGCTTTCTTT.

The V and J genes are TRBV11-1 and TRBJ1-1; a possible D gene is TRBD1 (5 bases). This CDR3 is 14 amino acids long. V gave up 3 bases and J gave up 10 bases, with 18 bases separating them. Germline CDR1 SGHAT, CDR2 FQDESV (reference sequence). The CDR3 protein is CASSLSSGRTGAFF. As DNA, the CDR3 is TGTGCCAGCAGCTTGTCATCAGGGCGCACGGGAGCTTTCTTT.

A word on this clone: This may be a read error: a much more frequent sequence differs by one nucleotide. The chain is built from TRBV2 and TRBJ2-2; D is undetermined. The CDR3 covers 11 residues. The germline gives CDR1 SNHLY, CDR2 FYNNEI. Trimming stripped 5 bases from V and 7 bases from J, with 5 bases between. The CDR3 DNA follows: TGTGCCAGCAGTCCCGGCGGGGAGCTGTTTTTT. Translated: CASSPGGELFF.

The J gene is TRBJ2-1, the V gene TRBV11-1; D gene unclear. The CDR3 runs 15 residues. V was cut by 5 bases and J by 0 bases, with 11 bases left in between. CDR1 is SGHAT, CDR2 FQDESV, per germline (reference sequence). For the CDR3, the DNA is TGTGCCAGCAGCCCAGACGGCAGCTCCTACAATGAGCAGTTCTTC. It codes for CASSPDGSSYNEQFF.

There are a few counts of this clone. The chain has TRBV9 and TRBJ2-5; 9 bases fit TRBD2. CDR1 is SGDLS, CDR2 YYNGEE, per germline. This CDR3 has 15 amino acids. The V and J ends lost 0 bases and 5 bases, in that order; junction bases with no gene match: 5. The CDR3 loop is CASSVDAGGRETQYF. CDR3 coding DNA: TGTGCCAGCAGCGTAGACGCGGGAGGGCGGGAGACCCAGTACTTC.

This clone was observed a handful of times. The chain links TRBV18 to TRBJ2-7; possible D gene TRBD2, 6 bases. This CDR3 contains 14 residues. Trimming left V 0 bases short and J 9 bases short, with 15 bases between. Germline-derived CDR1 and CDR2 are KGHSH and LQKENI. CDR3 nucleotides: TGTGCCAGCTCACCACCTTCGGGACTCTTCATGCAGTACTTC. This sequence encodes CASSPPSGLFMQYF.

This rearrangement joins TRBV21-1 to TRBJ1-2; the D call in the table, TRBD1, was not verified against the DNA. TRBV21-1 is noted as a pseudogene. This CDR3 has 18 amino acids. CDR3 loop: CASSKEAVNPGQPFGYTF. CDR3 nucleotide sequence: TGTGCCAGCAGCAAAGAGGCCGTCAACCCGGGACAGCCTTTCGGCTACACCTTC.